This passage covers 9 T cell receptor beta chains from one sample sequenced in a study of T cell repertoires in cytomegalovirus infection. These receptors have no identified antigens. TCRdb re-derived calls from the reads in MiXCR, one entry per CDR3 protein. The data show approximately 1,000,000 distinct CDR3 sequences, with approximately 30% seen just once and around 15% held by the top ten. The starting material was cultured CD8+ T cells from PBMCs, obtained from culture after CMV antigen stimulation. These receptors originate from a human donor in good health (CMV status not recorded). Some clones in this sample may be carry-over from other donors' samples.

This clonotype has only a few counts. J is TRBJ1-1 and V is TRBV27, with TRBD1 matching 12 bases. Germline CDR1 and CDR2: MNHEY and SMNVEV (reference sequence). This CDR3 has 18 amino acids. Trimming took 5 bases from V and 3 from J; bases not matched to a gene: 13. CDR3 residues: CASSLGVGDRGLYTEAFF. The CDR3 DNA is TGTGCCAGCAGTCTAGGGGTTGGGGACAGGGGGCTCTACACTGAAGCTTTCTTT.

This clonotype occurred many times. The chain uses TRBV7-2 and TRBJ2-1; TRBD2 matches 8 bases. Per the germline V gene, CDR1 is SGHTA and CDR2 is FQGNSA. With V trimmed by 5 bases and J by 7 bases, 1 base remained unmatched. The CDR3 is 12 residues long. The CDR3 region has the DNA TGTGCCAGCAGCCCTAGCGGGAATGAGCAGTTCTTC. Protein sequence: CASSPSGNEQFF.

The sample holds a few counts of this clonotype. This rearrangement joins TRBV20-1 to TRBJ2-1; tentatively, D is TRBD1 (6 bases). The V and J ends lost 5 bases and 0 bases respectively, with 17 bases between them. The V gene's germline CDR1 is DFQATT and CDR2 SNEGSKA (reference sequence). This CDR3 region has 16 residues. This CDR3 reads CSASFRGMGSYNEQFF. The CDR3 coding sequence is TGCAGTGCTTCCTTCAGGGGAATGGGCTCCTACAATGAGCAGTTCTTC.

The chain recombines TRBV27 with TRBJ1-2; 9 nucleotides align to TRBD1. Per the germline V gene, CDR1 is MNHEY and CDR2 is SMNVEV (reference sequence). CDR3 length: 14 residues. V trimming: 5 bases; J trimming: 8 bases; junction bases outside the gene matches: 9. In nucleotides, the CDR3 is TGTGCCAGCAGTCCCTACAGGGGGCTGGGAGGCTACACCTTC. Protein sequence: CASSPYRGLGGYTF.

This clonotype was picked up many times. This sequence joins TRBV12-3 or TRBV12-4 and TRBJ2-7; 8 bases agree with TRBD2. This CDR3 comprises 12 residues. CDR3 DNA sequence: TGTGCAAGCGCGGGGGGAAGATACGAGCAGTACTTC. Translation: CASAGGRYEQYF.

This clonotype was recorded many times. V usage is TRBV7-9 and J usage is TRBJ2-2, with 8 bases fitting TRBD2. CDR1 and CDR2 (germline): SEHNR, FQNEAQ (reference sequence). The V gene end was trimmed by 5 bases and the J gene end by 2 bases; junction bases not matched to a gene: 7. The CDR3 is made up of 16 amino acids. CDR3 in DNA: TGTGCCAGCAGCACCCCACTAGCGGAAAACACCGGGGAGCTGTTTTTT. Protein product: CASSTPLAENTGELFF.

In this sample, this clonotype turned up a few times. CDR3 protein: CASSYRTSGSSSYNEQFF. The CDR3, as DNA: TGTGCCAGCAGTTATCGGACTAGCGGGAGTAGCTCCTACAATGAGCAGTTCTTC. V and J are TRBV6-8 and TRBJ2-1; 13 bases map to TRBD2. Germline trimming cut 3 bases from V and 0 bases from J; bases unmatched to any gene: 5. Looked up from germline, CDR1 is MNHGY and CDR2 is SAAAGT. The length of the CDR3 is 18 residues.

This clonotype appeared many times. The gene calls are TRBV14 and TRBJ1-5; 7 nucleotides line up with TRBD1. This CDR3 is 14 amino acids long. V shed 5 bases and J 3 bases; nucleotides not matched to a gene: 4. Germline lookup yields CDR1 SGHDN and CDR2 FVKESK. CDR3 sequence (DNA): TGTGCCAGCAGCTTAACAGGGGTCAATCAGCCCCAGCATTTT. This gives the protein CASSLTGVNQPQHF.

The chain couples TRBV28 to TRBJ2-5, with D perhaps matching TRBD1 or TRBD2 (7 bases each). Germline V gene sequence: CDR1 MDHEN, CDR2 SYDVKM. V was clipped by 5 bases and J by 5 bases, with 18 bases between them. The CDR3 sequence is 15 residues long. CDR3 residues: CASSTPFQGGETQYF. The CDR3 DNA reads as TGTGCCAGCAGTACTCCATTCCAGGGGGGGGAGACCCAGTACTTC.